This T cell receptor beta chain comes out of a study of T cell repertoires in cytomegalovirus infection. The sample holds a few counts of this clonotype. Its antigen remains unknown. Germline CDR1 reads MNHEY; CDR2 reads SMNVEV (reference sequence). CDR3 length: 15 residues. Trimming removed 5 bases from V and 0 bases from J, with 13 bases in between. Study outcomes and limitations: Dominating the ex vivo response were TCR beta clonotypes that were CMV-specific and HLA-C-restricted.

One entry per CDR3 protein results from TCRdb running MiXCR on the reads. The data hold some 350,000 distinct CDR3 sequences, with about 29% observed a single time. The genes are TRBV27 and TRBJ1-2; no reliable D call. Sequencing was performed on cultured PBMCs, taken from culture after CMV antigen stimulation. The source of this sequence is a human donor in good health (CMV status not recorded). Some clones in this sample may be carry-over from other donors' samples. CDR3 sequence: CASSRADRANYGYTF. The CDR3 DNA sequence: TGTGCCAGCAGTCGGGCTGACCGAGCTAACTATGGCTACACCTTC.